This is a list of T cell receptor beta chains from one sample in a study of blood T cell repertoires in COVID-19. Clones were sequenced by immunoSEQ multiplex PCR, and TCRdb holds only the in-frame ones, with some missing. The sample records 300,000 to 400,000 clones, around 92% being singletons. The sequencing sample was made of peripheral blood. The source is a young woman with COVID-19, enrolled during active disease. CDR3s include the opening cysteine and the closing phenylalanine or tryptophan. D genes are given only for firm matches. Clone size is stated in some rows and not others, as once, few, many or a class when expanded.

TRBJ1-1	NA	TRBV19	NA	CASSARGGYTEAFF	TGTGCCAGTAGTGCCCGGGGGGGGTACACTGAAGCTTTCTTT
TRBJ2-2	NA	TRBV7-2	TRBD2	CASSSSGGATGELFF	TGTGCCAGCAGCTCTAGCGGGGGGGCGACCGGGGAGCTGTTTTTT
TRBJ2-4	NA	TRBV6-5	TRBD2	CASSYGGGVAKNIQYF	TGTGCCAGCAGTTACGGGGGGGGTGTAGCCAAAAACATTCAGTACTTC
TRBJ1-2	NA	TRBV7-9	NA	CASSPGSPDYGYTF	TGTGCCAGCAGCCCGGGGTCCCCGGACTATGGCTACACCTTC
TRBJ2-5	NA	TRBV11-3	NA	CASSLVLDVTQYF	TGTGCCAGCAGCTTAGTACTAGATGTGACCCAGTACTTC
TRBJ1-4	NA	TRBV4-1	TRBD1	CASSQGKADRVNEKLFF	TGCGCCAGCAGCCAAGGTAAAGCGGACAGGGTTAATGAAAAACTGTTTTTT
TRBJ1-5	few	TRBV7-9	NA	CASSNDRISNQPQHF	TGTGCCAGCAGCAACGACAGGATTAGCAATCAGCCCCAGCATTTT
TRBJ2-7	NA	TRBV10-1	NA	CASSDHPLPGEQYF	TGCGCCAGCAGTGACCACCCTCTCCCCGGGGAGCAGTACTTC
TRBJ2-5	many	TRBV11-3	TRBD2	CASSLAQAGEGQYF	TGTGCCAGCAGCTTAGCCCAAGCGGGAGAGGGCCAGTACTTC
TRBJ1-2	few	TRBV7-9	NA	CASSDPVGGTNYGYTF	TGTGCCAGCAGCGATCCGGTAGGGGGAACTAACTATGGCTACACCTTC